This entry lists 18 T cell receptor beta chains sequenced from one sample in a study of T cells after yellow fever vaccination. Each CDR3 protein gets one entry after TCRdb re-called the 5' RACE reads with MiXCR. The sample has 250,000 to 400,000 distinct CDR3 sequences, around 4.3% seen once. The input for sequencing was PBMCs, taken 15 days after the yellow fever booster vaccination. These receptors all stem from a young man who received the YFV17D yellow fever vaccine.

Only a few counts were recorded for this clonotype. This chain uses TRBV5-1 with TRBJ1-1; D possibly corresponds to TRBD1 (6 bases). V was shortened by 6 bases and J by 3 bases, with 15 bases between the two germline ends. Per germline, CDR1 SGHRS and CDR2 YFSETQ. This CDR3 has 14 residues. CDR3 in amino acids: CASTNPGAYTEAFF. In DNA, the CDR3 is TGCGCCAGCACGAACCCGGGGGCGTACACTGAAGCTTTCTTT.

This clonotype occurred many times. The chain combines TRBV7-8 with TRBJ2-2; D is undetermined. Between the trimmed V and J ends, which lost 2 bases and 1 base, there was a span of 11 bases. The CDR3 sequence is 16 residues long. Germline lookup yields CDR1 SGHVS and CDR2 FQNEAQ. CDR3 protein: CASSLSLPGNTGELFF. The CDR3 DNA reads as TGTGCCAGCAGCTTATCTTTACCTGGGAACACCGGGGAGCTGTTTTTT.

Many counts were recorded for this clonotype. CDR3 protein: CASSPSGTGRSPLHF. CDR3 nucleotides: TGTGCCAGCAGCCCTTCCGGGACAGGGCGTTCACCCCTCCACTTT. This chain connects TRBV28 to TRBJ1-6, with 9 bases fitting TRBD1. V shed 6 bases, J shed 9 bases, and the junction held 9 bases outside the gene matches. The CDR3 is made up of 15 amino acids. Germline loops: CDR1 MDHEN, CDR2 SYDVKM.

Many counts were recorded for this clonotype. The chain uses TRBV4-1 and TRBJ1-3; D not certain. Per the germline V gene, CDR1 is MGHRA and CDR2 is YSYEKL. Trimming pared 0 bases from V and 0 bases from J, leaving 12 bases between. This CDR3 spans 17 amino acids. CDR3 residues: CASSQDSDVYSGNTIYF. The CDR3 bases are TGCGCCAGCAGCCAAGATTCCGACGTCTACTCTGGAAACACCATATATTTT.

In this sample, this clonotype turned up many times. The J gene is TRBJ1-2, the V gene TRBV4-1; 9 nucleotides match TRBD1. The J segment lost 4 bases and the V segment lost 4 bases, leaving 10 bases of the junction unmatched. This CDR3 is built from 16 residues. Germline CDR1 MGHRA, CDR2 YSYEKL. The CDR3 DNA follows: TGCGCCAGCAGCCTCCGCGGCCGGGGACAGGGCTATGGCTACACCTTC. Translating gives CASSLRGRGQGYGYTF.

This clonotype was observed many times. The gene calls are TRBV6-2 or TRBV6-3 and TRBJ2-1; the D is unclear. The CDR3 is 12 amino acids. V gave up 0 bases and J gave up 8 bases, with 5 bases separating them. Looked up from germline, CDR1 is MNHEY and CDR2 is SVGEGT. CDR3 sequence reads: CASSYSSDEQFF. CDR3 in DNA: TGTGCCAGCAGTTACTCGTCGGATGAGCAGTTCTTC.

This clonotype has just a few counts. The CDR3 nucleotides read TGCAGTGTAGATGAGGGAGTGAACACTGAAGCTTTCTTT. The encoded protein is CSVDEGVNTEAFF. The genes are TRBV20-1 and TRBJ1-1; D unclear. The CDR3 is 13 amino acids. Trimming stripped 7 bases from V and 0 bases from J, with 12 bases between. Germline lookup yields CDR1 DFQATT and CDR2 SNEGSKA (reference sequence).

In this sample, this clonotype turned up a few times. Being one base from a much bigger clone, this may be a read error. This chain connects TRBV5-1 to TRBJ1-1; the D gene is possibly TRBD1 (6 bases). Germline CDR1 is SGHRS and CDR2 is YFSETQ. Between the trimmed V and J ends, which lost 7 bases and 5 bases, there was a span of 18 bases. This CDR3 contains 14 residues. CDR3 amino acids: CASETGSQGTEAFF. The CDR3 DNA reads TGCGCCAGCGAGACCGGGTCCCAGGGGACTGAAGCTTTCTTT.

DNA of the CDR3: TGTGCCAGCAGCATGGGACAGGAGAAACCCCTCCACTTT. Its protein product is CASSMGQEKPLHF. The V gene is TRBV5-4, the J gene TRBJ1-6; TRBD1 matches 8 bases. The germline V gene has CDR1 SGHNT and CDR2 YYREEE (reference sequence). J lost 12 bases, V lost 4 bases, and 6 bases had no gene match. This CDR3 is 13 amino acids long.

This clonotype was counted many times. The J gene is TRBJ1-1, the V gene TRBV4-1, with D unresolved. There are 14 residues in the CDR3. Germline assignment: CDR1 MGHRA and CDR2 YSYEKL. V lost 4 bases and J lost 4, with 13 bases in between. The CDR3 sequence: CASSLRTLGTEAFF. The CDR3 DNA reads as TGCGCCAGCAGCCTAAGGACTCTGGGCACTGAAGCTTTCTTT.

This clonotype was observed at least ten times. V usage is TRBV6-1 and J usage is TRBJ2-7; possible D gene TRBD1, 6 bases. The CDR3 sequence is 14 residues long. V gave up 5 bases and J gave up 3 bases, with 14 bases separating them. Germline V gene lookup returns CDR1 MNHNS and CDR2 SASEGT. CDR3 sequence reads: CASSPWTANYEQYF. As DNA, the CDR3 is TGTGCCAGCAGTCCCTGGACAGCAAACTACGAGCAGTACTTC.

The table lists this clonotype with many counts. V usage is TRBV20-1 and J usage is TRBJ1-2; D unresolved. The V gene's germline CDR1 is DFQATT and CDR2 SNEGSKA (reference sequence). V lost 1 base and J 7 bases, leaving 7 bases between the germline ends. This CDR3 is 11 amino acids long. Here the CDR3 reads CSARGGAGYTF. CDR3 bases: TGCAGTGCTAGAGGGGGAGCTGGCTACACCTTC.

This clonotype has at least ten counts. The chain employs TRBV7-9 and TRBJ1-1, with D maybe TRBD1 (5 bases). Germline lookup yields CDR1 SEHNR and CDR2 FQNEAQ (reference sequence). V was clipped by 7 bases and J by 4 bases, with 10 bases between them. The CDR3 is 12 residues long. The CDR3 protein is CASIGRGTEAFF. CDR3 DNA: TGTGCCAGCATCGGGAGGGGCACTGAAGCTTTCTTT.

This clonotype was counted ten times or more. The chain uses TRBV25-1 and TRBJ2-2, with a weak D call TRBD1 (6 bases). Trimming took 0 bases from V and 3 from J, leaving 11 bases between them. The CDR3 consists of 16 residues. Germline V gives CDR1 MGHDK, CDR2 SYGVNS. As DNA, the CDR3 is TGTGCCAGCAGTGAATATTCCAGGGGAGACACCGGGGAGCTGTTTTTT. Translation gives CASSEYSRGDTGELFF.

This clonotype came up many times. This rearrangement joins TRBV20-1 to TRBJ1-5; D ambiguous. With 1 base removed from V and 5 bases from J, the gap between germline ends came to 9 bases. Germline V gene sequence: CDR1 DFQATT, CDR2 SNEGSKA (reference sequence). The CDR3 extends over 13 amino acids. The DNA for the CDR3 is TGCAGTGCTAGAGGGGATCAAGATCAGCCCCAGCATTTT. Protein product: CSARGDQDQPQHF.

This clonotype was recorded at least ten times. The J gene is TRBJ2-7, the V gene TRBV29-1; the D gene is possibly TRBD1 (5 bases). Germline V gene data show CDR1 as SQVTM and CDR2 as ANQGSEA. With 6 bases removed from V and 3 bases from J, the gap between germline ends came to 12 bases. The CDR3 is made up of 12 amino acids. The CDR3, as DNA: TGCAGCGTCGGGCAAGGGGACTACGAGCAGTACTTC. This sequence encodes CSVGQGDYEQYF.

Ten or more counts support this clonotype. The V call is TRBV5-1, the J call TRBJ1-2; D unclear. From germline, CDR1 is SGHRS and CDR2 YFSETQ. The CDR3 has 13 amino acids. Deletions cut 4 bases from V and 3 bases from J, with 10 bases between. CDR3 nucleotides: TGCGCCAGCAGCGGGGAGGACGACTATGGCTACACCTTC. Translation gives CASSGEDDYGYTF. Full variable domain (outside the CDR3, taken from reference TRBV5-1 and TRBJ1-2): KAGVTQTPRYLIKTRGQQVTLSCSPISGHRSVSWYQQTPGQGLQFLFEYFSETQRNKGNFPGRFSGRQFSNSRSEMNVSTLELGDSALYLCASSGEDDYGYTFGSGTRLTVV.

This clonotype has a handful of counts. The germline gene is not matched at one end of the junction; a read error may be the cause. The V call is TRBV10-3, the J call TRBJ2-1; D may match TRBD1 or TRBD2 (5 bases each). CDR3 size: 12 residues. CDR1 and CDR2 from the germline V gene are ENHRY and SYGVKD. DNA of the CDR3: TGTGCCATCAGTGTCAACCGGGACGGCGCGATCTTC. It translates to CAISVNRDGAIF.